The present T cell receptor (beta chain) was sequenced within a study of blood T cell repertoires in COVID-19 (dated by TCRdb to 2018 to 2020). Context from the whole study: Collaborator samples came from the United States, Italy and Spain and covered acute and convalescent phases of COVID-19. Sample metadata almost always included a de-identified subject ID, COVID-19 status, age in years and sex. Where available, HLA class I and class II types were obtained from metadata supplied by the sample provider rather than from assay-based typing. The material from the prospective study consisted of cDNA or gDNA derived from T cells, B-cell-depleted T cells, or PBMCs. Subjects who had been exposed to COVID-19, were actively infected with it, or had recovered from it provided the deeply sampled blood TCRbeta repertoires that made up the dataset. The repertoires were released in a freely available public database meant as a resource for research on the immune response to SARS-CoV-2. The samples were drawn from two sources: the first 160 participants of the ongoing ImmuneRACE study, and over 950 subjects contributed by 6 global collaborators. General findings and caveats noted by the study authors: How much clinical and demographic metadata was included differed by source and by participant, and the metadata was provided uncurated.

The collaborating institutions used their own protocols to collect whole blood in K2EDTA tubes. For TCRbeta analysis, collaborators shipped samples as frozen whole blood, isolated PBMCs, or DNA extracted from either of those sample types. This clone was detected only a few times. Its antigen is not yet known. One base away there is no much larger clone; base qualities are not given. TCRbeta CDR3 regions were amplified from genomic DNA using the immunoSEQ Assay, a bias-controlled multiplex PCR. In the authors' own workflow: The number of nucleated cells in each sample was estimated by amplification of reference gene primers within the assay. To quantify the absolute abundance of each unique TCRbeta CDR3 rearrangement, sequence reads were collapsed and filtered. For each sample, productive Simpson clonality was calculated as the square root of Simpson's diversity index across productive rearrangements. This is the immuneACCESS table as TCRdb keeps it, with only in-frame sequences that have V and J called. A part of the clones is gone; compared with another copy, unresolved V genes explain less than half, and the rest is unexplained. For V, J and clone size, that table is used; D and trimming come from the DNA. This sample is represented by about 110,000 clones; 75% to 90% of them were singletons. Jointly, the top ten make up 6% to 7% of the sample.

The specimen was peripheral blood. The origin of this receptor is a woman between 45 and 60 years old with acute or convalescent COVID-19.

This receptor carries the CDR3 CASSQATFSGNTIYF. The nucleotide sequence is TGTGCCAGCTCACAAGCTACTTTCTCTGGAAACACCATATATTTT. The receptor chain draws on TRBV18 and TRBJ1-3; no D gene can be assigned with confidence. V loses 4 bases, J loses 0 bases, and the germline ends lie 10 bases apart. Based on the germline V gene, the CDR1 and CDR2 sequences are KGHSH and LQKENI. The CDR3, from cysteine to phenylalanine, totals 15 residues. The read is trimmed to its CDR3 DNA, 45 bases read in frame from base 1. Extended through the reference TRBV18 and TRBJ1-3 proteins, this CDR3 yields the full variable domain: NAGVMQNPRHLVRRRGQEARLRCSPMKGHSHVYWYRQLPEEGLKFMVYLQKENIIDESGMPKERFSAEFPKEGPSILRIQQVVRGDSAAYFCASSQATFSGNTIYFGEGSWLTVV.